This entry describes one TCR beta chain. This clonotype was seen ten or more times. Its antigen is not yet known. Within one base of it there is no much larger clone, and no base qualities were kept. In the study, sorted CD4+ and CD8+ blood T cells from patients with severe aplastic anemia and from healthy subjects underwent deep sequencing of TCR repertoires. Ficoll-Paque density gradient centrifugation was used to isolate peripheral blood mononuclear cells. Before DNA was extracted, CD4+ and CD8+ T cells were sorted using either FACS or magnetic beads. Genomic DNA was used as template for profiling of TCR beta VDJ combinations and CDR3 sequences. TCR repertoire sequencing was run on an Illumina HiSeq 2000. In the authors' own workflow: Repertoires were assessed using TRBV/TRBJ rearrangement plots, CDR3 size and DJ length profiles, and Simpson's diversity index. The most abundant DNA sequence in the deep sequencing data was defined as the immunodominant clone. CDR3 amino acid sequences were screened for sharing across subjects and compared with published repertoires and the VDJdb database. TCRdb cleaned the public reads at Q25 with fastp, built clones with MiXCR and kept in-frame beta chains. CDR3 protein sequences are deduplicated, and each keeps its most common genes and DNA. These V and J calls are TCRdb output, not the study's own analysis. This sample holds some 70,000 distinct CDR3 sequences; under 65% were observed only once. The top ten constitute roughly 8% of the sample.

Including cysteine and phenylalanine, the CDR3 has 15 amino acids. Only CDR3 DNA remains: 45 bases, in frame from the first base. Unmatched junction bases come to 3, with V trimmed by 1 base and J by 0 bases. Looking up the germline V gene yields CDR1 SGHTA and CDR2 FQGNSA. The data derive from a study of CD8+CD57+ T cells in acquired aplastic anemia (dated by TCRdb to the late 2010s). About the investigation overall: On average, sorted CD4+ and CD8+ cells yielded around 3.4 ug of extracted DNA, with a range of roughly 0.18 to 30 ug. An average of around 10 million reads for CD4+ cells and around 11 million reads for CD8+ cells was obtained from healthy donor samples. Results the study describes overall, beyond this receptor: No significant difference in CD8+ Simpson's diversity was found between patients and healthy controls (P=0.060). Roughly 30 CD8+ CDR3 sequences were shared between patients and controls but appeared highly expressed in patients and within their immunodominant clones.

The chain links TRBV7-2 with TRBJ2-7; 7 junctional bases match TRBD2. This clonotype originated in a human donor in good health, serving as a control. The material sequenced was sorted CD4+, CD8+, or CD8+CD57+ T cells (not recorded which) from PBMCs. The nucleotide sequence is given as TGTGCCAGCAGCTTAGACCCGGGGGGCTCCTACGAGCAGTACTTC. Its translation is CASSLDPGGSYEQYF.